The 12 T cell receptor beta chains reported below all come from one sample, sequenced in a study of identical twins. TCRdb independently ran MiXCR on the 5' RACE reads; one entry per CDR3 protein. This sample yields some 590,000 distinct CDR3 sequences, of which around a tenth are seen a single time; roughly 3% belongs to the top ten. The same data also contributed to another study, on yellow fever vaccine responses in identical twins.

Sequencing used PBMCs. These receptors were taken from a woman aged 18-29 years in good health.

This clonotype was seen a handful of times. The chain links TRBV5-1 to TRBJ2-7; a weak D match, TRBD1 (6 bases). Germline-derived CDR1 and CDR2 are SGHRS and YFSETQ. The V end was cut by 0 bases, the J end by 5 bases, with 9 bases between. This CDR3 contains 13 residues. The CDR3 nucleotides read TGCGCCAGCAGCTTGGGTTACAGGGACGAGCAGTACTTC. Amino acid sequence: CASSLGYRDEQYF.

This clonotype was observed a few times. This chain connects TRBV2 to TRBJ2-3; D not resolved. This CDR3 spans 12 amino acids. Looked up from germline, CDR1 is SNHLY and CDR2 is FYNNEI. The germline V and J ends were trimmed by 3 bases and 9 bases, with 10 bases remaining between them. CDR3 sequence (DNA): TGTGCCAGCAGTGACCTCCACGACACGCAGTATTTT. Translation: CASSDLHDTQYF.

Only a few counts were recorded for this clonotype. The gene calls are TRBV12-3 or TRBV12-4 and TRBJ2-2, with unresolved D. The CDR3 covers 15 residues. V was clipped by 4 bases and J by 0 bases, with 9 bases between them. The CDR3 protein is CASSSLVTNTGELFF. The CDR3, as DNA: TGTGCCAGCAGTTCGTTAGTGACGAACACCGGGGAGCTGTTTTTT.

This clonotype has ten or more counts. This chain connects TRBV12-3 or TRBV12-4 to TRBJ1-1; D remains unclear. V dropped 1 base and J dropped 7 bases, with 7 bases sitting between them. This CDR3 is 12 amino acids long. The CDR3 spells CASSLDGGEAFF. Here the CDR3 DNA reads TGTGCCAGCAGTTTAGATGGCGGTGAAGCTTTCTTT.

As DNA, the CDR3 is TGTGCCGGTAGAAGCCGGGACAGACACGAGCAGTACTTC. Amino acid sequence: CAGRSRDRHEQYF. V and J are TRBV6-1 and TRBJ2-7, with 7 nucleotides matching TRBD1. V trimming: 11 bases; J trimming: 5 bases; junction bases outside the gene matches: 12. Germline V gene lookup returns CDR1 MNHNS and CDR2 SASEGT. This CDR3 has 13 amino acids.

There are a few counts of this clonotype. The chain recombines TRBV20-1 with TRBJ2-3; 10 bases map to TRBD2. Trimming cost V 0 bases and J 10 bases; bases outside gene matches: 13. The length of the CDR3 is 16 residues. Germline lookup yields CDR1 DFQATT and CDR2 SNEGSKA (reference sequence). The CDR3 protein is CSARDRFGTSVFSQYF. CDR3 nucleotides: TGCAGTGCTAGAGATCGTTTCGGGACTAGCGTGTTTTCGCAGTATTTT.

This clonotype showed up just a few times. The chain has TRBV20-1 and TRBJ2-3; a weak D match, TRBD2 (7 bases). The CDR3 totals 16 residues. Per the germline V gene, CDR1 is DFQATT and CDR2 is SNEGSKA (reference sequence). Trimming removed 3 bases at V and 2 bases at J, with 18 bases between. The CDR3 here is CSASTISGGATDTQYF. The CDR3 DNA is TGCAGTGCTAGTACAATATCGGGGGGCGCCACAGATACGCAGTATTTT.

This clonotype came up many times. The chain couples TRBV7-9 to TRBJ2-3; 13 nucleotides match TRBD2. V lost 10 bases, J lost 4 bases, and 11 bases stayed unmatched. Per germline, CDR1 SEHNR and CDR2 FQNEAQ (reference sequence). This CDR3 is built from 16 residues. The CDR3 sequence: CANGGRLAGGPDTQYF. The DNA for the CDR3 is TGTGCCAACGGGGGGAGACTAGCGGGAGGTCCAGATACGCAGTATTTT.

The CDR3 spells CASSPSGQGVLYEQYF. DNA for the CDR3: TGTGCCAGCTCACCATCCGGACAGGGGGTTCTGTACGAGCAGTACTTC. This sequence joins TRBV18 and TRBJ2-7, with 10 nucleotides matching TRBD1. The germline CDR1 and CDR2 sequences are KGHSH and LQKENI. The CDR3 covers 16 residues. V lost 2 bases and J lost 4; bases outside the gene matches: 8.

V gene TRBV11-1 combines with J gene TRBJ2-7, with 14 bases fitting TRBD2. Per the germline V gene, CDR1 is SGHAT and CDR2 is FQDESV (reference sequence). The CDR3 length is 18 residues. V shed 5 bases, J shed 0 bases, and the junction held 9 bases outside the gene matches. The CDR3 DNA is TGTGCCAGCAGCGGCCTCTCGGGGACTAGCGGGAGCTCCTACGAGCAGTACTTC. Protein sequence: CASSGLSGTSGSSYEQYF.

This clonotype was picked up a small number of times. The chain has TRBV2 and TRBJ2-7; a weak D match, TRBD1 (6 bases). This CDR3 is built from 14 residues. The V end lost 4 bases, the J end lost 2 bases, and 12 bases lay between the germline ends. Germline V lookup: CDR1 SNHLY, CDR2 FYNNEI. The CDR3 protein is CASSGTGKTYEQYF. The CDR3 nucleotides are TGTGCCAGCAGTGGCACAGGGAAGACCTACGAGCAGTACTTC.

This clonotype was seen at least ten times. CDR3 protein: CAISTGVNTEAFF. CDR3 coding DNA: TGTGCCATCAGTACCGGAGTGAACACTGAAGCTTTCTTT. The chain links TRBV10-3 to TRBJ1-1; D is unclear. CDR3 size: 13 residues. The V and J ends lost 5 bases and 0 bases respectively, with 7 bases between them. CDR1 is ENHRY, CDR2 SYGVKD, per germline.